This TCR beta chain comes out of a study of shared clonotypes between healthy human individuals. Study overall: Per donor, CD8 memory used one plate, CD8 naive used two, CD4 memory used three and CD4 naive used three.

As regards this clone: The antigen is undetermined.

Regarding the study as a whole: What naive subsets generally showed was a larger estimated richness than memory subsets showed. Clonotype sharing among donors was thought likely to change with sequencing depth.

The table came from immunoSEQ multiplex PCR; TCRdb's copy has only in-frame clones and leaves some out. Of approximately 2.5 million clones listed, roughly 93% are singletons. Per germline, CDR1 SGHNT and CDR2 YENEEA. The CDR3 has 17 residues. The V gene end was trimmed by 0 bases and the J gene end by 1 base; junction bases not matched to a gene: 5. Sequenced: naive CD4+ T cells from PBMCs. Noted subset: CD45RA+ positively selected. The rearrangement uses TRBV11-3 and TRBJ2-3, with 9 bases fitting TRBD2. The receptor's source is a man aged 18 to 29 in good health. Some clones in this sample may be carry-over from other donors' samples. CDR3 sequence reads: CASSLDSSGTGTDTQYF. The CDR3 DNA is TGTGCCAGCAGCTTAGATTCTAGCGGGACGGGCACAGATACGCAGTATTTT.